The 4 T cell receptor beta chains presented below share a single source sample, sequenced in a study of blood T cell repertoires in COVID-19. Measured with immunoSEQ multiplex PCR; TCRdb has only the in-frame clones, and not every one. There are 39,000 or so clones in the sample; about 81% occur only once, and about 40% lies in the top ten. Material: peripheral blood. The source of these receptors is a man aged 40-50 years with active or convalescent COVID-19.

The chain couples TRBV11-2 to TRBJ2-5, with D uncertain. Germline CDR1 and CDR2: SGHAT and FQNNGV. Trimming shortened V by 6 bases and J by 5 bases, and 13 bases separated the two germline ends. This CDR3 has 13 residues. The CDR3 region is CASSSQQAETQYF. DNA of the CDR3: TGTGCCAGCAGTAGTCAGCAGGCTGAGACCCAGTACTTC.

V is TRBV11-2 and J is TRBJ2-2, with 9 bases that match TRBD1. CDR3 length: 15 residues. Per germline, CDR1 SGHAT and CDR2 FQNNGV. With 10 bases clipped from V and 6 bases from J, the junction kept 12 bases outside the gene matches. The CDR3 DNA is TGTGCCACCAGGGGGGGACAGGGAAGTTCCGGGGAGCTGTTTTTT. It specifies CATRGGQGSSGELFF.

The chain is built from TRBV6-1 and TRBJ1-3; 8 nucleotides line up with TRBD1. The CDR3 has 15 residues. Losses at the gene ends were 3 bases for V and 7 bases for J; bases not matched to a gene: 8. CDR1 is MNHNS and CDR2 is SASEGT in the germline V gene. The CDR3 region is CASSEGTGGWNTIYF. Written as DNA, the CDR3 is TGTGCCAGCAGTGAGGGAACAGGGGGGTGGAACACCATATATTTT.

This clone has only a few counts. The J gene is TRBJ1-1, the V gene TRBV2, with a possible D match to TRBD1 (5 bases). The CDR3 is made up of 13 amino acids. V lost 3 bases to trimming and J lost 8 bases, with 13 bases between them. Germline lookup yields CDR1 SNHLY and CDR2 FYNNEI. The CDR3 sequence is CASSDNRGSEAFF. CDR3 in DNA: TGTGCCAGCAGTGATAATAGGGGCTCAGAAGCTTTCTTT.